This T cell receptor beta chain comes out of a study of CD8 T cells in Susac syndrome. Germline assignment: CDR1 SQVTM and CDR2 ANQGSEA. The CDR3 sequence is 14 residues long. The trim removed 6 bases at V and 4 bases at J, leaving 9 bases unmatched. As controls, healthy donors matched for age and sex were used. With random hexamers, roughly 0.5 to 1 ug RNA was reverse transcribed. Multiplex immunoSEQ PCR targeted 54 Vbeta and 13 Jbeta TCR beta segments. TCRdb re-called the immunoSEQ multiplex PCR reads through MiXCR, storing one row per CDR3 protein. The repertoire holds some 80,000 distinct CDR3 sequences, with 85% to 95% as singletons.

The sequenced sample consisted of CD8+ T cells from PBMCs. This TCR derives from a human donor in good health. The genes are TRBV29-1 and TRBJ2-3; TRBD1 aligns across 8 bases. The CDR3 region is CSVNPGQVADTQYF. CDR3 nucleotide sequence: TGCAGCGTAAATCCGGGACAGGTCGCAGATACGCAGTATTTT.